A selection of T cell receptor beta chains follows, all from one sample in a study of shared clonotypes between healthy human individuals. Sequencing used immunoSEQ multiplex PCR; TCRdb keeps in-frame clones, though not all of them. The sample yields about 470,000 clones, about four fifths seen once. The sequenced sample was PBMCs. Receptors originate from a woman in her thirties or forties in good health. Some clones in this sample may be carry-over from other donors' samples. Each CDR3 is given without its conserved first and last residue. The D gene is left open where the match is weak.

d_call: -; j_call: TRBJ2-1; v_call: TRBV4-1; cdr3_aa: ASSPGFGLYNEQF
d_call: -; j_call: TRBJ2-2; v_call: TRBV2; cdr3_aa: ASSDTTLNTGELF
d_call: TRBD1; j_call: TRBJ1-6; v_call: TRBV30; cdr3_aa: AGDRAHNSPLH
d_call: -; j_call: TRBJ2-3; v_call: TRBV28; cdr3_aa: ASSYPGVNTQY
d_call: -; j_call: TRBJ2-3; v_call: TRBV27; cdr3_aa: ASSYRVANTQY
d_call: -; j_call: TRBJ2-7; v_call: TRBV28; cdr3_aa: ASSEMTGPYEQY
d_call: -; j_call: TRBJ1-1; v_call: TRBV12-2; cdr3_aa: ASRPLGRNSQAF
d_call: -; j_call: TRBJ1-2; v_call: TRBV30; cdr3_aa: AWSVNQAGGYT
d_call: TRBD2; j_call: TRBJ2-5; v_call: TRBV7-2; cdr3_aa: ASSLGLAGSQETQY
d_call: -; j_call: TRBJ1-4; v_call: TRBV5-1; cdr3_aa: ASSLGQVNEKLF
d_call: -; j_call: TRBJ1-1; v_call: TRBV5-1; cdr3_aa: ASSLGIANTEAF
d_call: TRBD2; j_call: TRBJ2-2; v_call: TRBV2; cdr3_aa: ASRREDSGSSLTGELF
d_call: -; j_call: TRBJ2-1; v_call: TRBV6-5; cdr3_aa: ASNKDHLLANEQF
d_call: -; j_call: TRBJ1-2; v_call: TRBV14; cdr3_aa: ASSLGGTGGYT
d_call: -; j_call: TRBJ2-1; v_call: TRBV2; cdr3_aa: ASSEGAPNNEQF
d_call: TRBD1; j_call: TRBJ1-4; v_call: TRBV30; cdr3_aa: AWTDRGGDEKLF
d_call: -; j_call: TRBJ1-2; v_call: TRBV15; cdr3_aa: ATSRVPGSGYT
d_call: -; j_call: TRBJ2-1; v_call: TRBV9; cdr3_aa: ASSVGQGSTYNEQF
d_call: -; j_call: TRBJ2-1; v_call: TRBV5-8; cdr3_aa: ASSFLLASGNEQF
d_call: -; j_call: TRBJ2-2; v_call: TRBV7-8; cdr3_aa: ASSSDRSGELF
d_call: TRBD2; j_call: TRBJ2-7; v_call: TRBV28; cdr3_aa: ATTGGPGYEQY
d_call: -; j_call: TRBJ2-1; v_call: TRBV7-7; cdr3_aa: ASSPTGNEQF
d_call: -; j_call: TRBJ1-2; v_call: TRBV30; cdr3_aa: AWSVVGGYT
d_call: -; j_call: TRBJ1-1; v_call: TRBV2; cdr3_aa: ASSELMEWNTEAF
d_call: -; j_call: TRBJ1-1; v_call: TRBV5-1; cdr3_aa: ASSFYGRNTEAF
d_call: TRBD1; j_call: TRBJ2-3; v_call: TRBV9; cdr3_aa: ASSKQGSGSTDTQY
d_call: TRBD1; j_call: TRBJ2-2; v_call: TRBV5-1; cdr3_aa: ASSRDRGENTGELF
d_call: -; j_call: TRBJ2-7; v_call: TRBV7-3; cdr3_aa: ASSRSGLSHEQY
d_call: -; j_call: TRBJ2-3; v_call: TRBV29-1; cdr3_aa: SVLNTDTQY
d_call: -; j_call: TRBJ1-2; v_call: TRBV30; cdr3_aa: AWSSGPYGYT
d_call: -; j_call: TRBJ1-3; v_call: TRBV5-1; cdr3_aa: ASSLGVLGSGNTIY
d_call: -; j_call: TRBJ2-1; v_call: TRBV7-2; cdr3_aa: ASSQDLGVRNEQF
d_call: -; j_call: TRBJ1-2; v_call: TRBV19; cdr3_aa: ASTVYAWEFGYT
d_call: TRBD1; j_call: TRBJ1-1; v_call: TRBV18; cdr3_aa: ASSHDRETEAF
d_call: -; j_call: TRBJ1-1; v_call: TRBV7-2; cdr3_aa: ASSPSAGTSF
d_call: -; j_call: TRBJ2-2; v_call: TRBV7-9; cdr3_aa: ASSLGANTGELF
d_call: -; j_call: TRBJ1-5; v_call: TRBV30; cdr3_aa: AWSVQGALGFLGNQPQH
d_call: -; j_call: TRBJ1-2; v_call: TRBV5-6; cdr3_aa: ASSLARRYYGYT
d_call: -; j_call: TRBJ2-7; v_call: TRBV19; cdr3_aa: ASSIAKAGLTGTYEQY
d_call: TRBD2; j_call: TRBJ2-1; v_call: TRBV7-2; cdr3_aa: ASSLSTSGFLYNEQF
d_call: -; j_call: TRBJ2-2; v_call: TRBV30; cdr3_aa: AWSVGSGELF
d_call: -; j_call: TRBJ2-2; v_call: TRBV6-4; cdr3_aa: ASSPRWTANTGELF
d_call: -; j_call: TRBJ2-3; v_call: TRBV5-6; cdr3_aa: ASSLLSGEDTQY
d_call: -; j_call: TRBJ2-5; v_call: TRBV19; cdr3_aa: ASSERTQETQY
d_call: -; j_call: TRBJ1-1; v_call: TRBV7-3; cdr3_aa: ASSPQVNTEAF
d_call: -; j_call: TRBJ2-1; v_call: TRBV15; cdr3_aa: ATSRAYNEQF
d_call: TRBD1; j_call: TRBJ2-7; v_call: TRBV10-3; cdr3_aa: AISEGQGGEQY
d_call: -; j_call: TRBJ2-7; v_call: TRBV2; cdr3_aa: ASSEGGSEYEQY
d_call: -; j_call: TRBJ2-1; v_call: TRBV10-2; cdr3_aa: ASSLGTVIYNEQF
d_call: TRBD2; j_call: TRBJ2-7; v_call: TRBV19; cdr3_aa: ASSVGLAEGVEQY
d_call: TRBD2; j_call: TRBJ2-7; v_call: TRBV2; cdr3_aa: ASRGLAYEQY
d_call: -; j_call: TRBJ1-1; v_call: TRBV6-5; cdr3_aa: ASKRLMNTEAF
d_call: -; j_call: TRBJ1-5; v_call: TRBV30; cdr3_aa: AWSVGSGLRPQH
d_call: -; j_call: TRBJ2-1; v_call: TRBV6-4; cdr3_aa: VSSDSARTEQF
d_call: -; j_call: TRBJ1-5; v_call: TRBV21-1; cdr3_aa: ASSNGTGIIGNQPQH